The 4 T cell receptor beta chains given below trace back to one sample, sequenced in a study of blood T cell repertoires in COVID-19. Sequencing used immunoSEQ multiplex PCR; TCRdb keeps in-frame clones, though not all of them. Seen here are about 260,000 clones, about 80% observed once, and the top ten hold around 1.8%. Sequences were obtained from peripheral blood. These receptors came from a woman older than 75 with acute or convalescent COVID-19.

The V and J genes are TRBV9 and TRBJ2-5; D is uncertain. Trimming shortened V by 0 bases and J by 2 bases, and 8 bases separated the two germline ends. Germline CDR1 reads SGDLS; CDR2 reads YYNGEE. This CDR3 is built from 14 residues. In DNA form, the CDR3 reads TGTGCCAGCAGCGTAGATCAACAGCAAGAGACCCAGTACTTC. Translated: CASSVDQQQETQYF.

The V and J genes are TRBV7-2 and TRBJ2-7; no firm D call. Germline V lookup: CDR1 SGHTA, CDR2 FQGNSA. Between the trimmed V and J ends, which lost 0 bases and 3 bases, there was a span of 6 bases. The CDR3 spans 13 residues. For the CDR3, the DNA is TGTGCCAGCAGCTTAGCGACAAACTACGAGCAGTACTTC. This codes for CASSLATNYEQYF.

CDR3 protein: CASSPQREIDTQYF. CDR3 in DNA: TGTGCCAGCTCACCACAGCGGGAGATAGATACGCAGTATTTT. J is TRBJ2-3 and V is TRBV18; 8 bases match TRBD2. J lost 5 bases, V lost 1 base, and 2 bases had no gene match. Germline CDR1 is KGHSH and CDR2 is LQKENI. This CDR3 has 14 amino acids.

CDR3 protein: CASLSGGSGNTIYF. CDR3 DNA sequence: TGTGCCAGCTTGAGTGGCGGCTCTGGAAACACCATATATTTT. J is TRBJ1-3 and V is TRBV2; D remains unclear. With 8 bases removed from V and 0 bases from J, the gap between germline ends came to 11 bases. This CDR3 is 14 amino acids long. Germline lookup yields CDR1 SNHLY and CDR2 FYNNEI.